The clone carrying this T cell receptor (beta chain) occurred a few times. V lost 3 bases to trimming and J lost 2 bases, with 14 bases between them. There are 14 residues in the CDR3. The germline V gene has CDR1 DFQATT and CDR2 SNEGSKA (reference sequence). MiXCR, applied by TCRdb to the 5' RACE reads, yields one record per CDR3 protein. The sample includes tens of thousands of distinct CDR3 sequences, over 25% seen only once; the top ten take around 4%. Sequenced material: memory CD4+ T cells sorted from a lymph node. The subset was: memory CD4+ T cells, CD4+CD45RO+CD25-. The chain joins TRBV20-1 to TRBJ2-7; TRBD1 might be the D (6 bases). This receptor was identified in a female donor with breast cancer. The CDR3 DNA follows: TGCAGTGCTAGTTTGGACAGAAAAACCTACGAGCAGTACTTC. This gives the protein CSASLDRKTYEQYF.